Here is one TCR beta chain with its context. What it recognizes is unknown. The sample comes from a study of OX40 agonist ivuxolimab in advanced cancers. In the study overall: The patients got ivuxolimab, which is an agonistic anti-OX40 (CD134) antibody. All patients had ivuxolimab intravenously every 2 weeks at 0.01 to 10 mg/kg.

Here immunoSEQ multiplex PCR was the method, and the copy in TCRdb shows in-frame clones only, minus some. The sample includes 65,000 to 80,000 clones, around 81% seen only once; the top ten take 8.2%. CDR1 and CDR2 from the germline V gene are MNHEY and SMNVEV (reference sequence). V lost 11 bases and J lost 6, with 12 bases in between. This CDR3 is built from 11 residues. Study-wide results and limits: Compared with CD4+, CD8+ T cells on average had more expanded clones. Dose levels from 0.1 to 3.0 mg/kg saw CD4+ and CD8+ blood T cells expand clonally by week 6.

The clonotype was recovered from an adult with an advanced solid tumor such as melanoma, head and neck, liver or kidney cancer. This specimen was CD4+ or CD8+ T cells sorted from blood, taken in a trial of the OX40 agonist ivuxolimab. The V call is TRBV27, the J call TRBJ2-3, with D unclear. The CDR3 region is CASSNFDTQYF. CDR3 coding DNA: TGTGCCTCCAGCAACTTTGATACGCAGTATTTT.